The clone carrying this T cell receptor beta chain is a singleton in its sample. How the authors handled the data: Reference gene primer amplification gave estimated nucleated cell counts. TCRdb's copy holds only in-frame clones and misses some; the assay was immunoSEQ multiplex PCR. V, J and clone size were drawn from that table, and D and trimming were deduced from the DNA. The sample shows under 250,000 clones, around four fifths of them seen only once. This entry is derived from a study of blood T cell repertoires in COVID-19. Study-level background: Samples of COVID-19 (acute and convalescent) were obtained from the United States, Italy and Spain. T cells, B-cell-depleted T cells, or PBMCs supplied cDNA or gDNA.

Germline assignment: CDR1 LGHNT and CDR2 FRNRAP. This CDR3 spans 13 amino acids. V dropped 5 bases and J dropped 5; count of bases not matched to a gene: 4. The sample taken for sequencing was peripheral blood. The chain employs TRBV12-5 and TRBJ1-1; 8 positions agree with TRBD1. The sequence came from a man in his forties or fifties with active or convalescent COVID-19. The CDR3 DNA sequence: TGTGCTAGTGGTCCTCGACAGGGGACTGAAGCTTTCTTT. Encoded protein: CASGPRQGTEAFF.